A selection of T cell receptor beta chains follows, all from one sample in a study of T cell responses to AZD1222 COVID-19 vaccine. TCRdb's table, derived via immunoSEQ multiplex PCR, lists solely in-frame clones and lacks some. This sample has approximately 120,000 clones, with about 88% found just once. Material: peripheral blood, obtained on day 0 of AZD1222 vaccination. These TCRs come from an adult in good health. Each CDR3 is given with its conserved first and last residue. A D gene is named only where the DNA matches it firmly. Some rows have no size entry. The others give once, few or many, or a class for an expanded clone.

j_call d_call clone_size v_call cdr3_nt cdr3_aa
TRBJ1-6 . . TRBV5-1 TGCGCCAGCAGCTTGGAGTCCATTTCACCCCTCCACTTT CASSLESISPLHF
TRBJ2-1 TRBD1 few TRBV2 TGTGCCACCCCTGGGACAGGTAACTACAATGAGCAGTTCTTC CATPGTGNYNEQFF
TRBJ1-2 . . TRBV28 TGTGCCAGCAGTTCCCCGATGAGCCGGCCCGCCGGCTACACCTTC CASSSPMSRPAGYTF
TRBJ1-5 . . TRBV6-1 TGTGCCAGCAGTGACACTTTCAATCAGCCCCAGCATTTT CASSDTFNQPQHF
TRBJ2-3 . . TRBV2 TGTGCCAGCAGTCCCTGGACGGGGATCACAGATACGCAGTATTTT CASSPWTGITDTQYF
TRBJ1-2 TRBD1 once TRBV2 TGTGCCAGCAGTGTAGGGACAGGGGGCGATGGCTACACCTTC CASSVGTGGDGYTF
TRBJ1-2 TRBD1 few TRBV2 TGTGCCAGCAGCGGAGGAATAGGGGGCGGTGGCTACACCTTC CASSGGIGGGGYTF
TRBJ1-6 . . TRBV19 TGTGCCGCAGCGGGCCGACCGGATAATTCACCCCTCCACTTT CAAAGRPDNSPLHF
TRBJ1-2 TRBD1 . TRBV28 TGTGCCAGTACCCTACAGGGGGTGAGGGGCTACACCTTC CASTLQGVRGYTF
TRBJ1-1 . . TRBV29-1 TGCAGCGTTGAGGGCGGGACCCCCATGAACACTGAAGCTTTCTTT CSVEGGTPMNTEAFF
TRBJ1-6 TRBD1 . TRBV6-6 TGTGCCAGCAGTCCTCCCAGGGGACAGAGCTCCTATAATTCACCCCTCCACTTT CASSPPRGQSSYNSPLHF
TRBJ1-3 . . TRBV30 TGTGCCTGGAGTGAGTTCGGGAACACCATATATTTT CAWSEFGNTIYF
TRBJ1-3 . . TRBV18 TGTGCCAGCTCACCTCTGGGGGAGAGTATAACGAGCTCTGGAAACACCATATATTTT CASSPLGESITSSGNTIYF
TRBJ2-2 . . TRBV7-9 TGTGCCAGCAGCACCACCCCGTCCGGGGAGCTGTTTTTT CASSTTPSGELFF
TRBJ2-6 . once TRBV27 TGTGCCAGCAGTTTGTGGGGGACTGGGGCCAACGTCCTGACTTTC CASSLWGTGANVLTF
TRBJ2-2 . . TRBV25-1 TGTGCCAGCAACCCCACGCGGGGACCCGGGGAGCTGTTTTTT CASNPTRGPGELFF
TRBJ1-2 . . TRBV14 TGTGCCAGCAGCCAGCTTCAAATGTCGGGCTCTGGCTACACCTTC CASSQLQMSGSGYTF
TRBJ1-3 . . TRBV18 TGTGCCAGCTCACCATTCGGCTTCCCCGCCTCTGGAAACACCATATATTTT CASSPFGFPASGNTIYF
TRBJ2-5 TRBD1 . TRBV10-2 TGCGCCAGCAGGTCCGGGACAGGGGGCGGAGAGACCCAGTACTTC CASRSGTGGGETQYF
TRBJ1-1 TRBD1 . TRBV10-3 TGTGCCATCAGTGAGTCGCTAAATGACAGGGTGCTCACTGAAGCTTTCTTT CAISESLNDRVLTEAFF
TRBJ1-6 . few TRBV27 TGTGCCAGCAGTTTTTCGACAATTAGCGCCCTCCACTTT CASSFSTISALHF
TRBJ1-2 . . TRBV5-1 TGCGCCAGCAGCTTGGAGCGAGGATCCCCCTATGGCTACACCTTC CASSLERGSPYGYTF
TRBJ1-6 TRBD1 . TRBV3-1/TRBV3-2 TGTGCCAGCAGCCAAGGACAGGGAGGGGGTTCACCCCTCCACTTT CASSQGQGGGSPLHF
TRBJ2-2 . . TRBV7-3 TGTGCCAGCAGCTCAACAGGGTTGACCGGGGAGCTGTTTTTT CASSSTGLTGELFF
TRBJ1-4 TRBD1 . TRBV7-8 TGTGCCAGCAGCCCACAGGGGGCGGGTAATGAAAAACTGTTTTTT CASSPQGAGNEKLFF
TRBJ1-2 . . TRBV19 TGTGCCAGTAGTCAGACAGACCTCTATGGCTACACCTTC CASSQTDLYGYTF
TRBJ2-3 . . TRBV6-6 TGTGCCAGCAGGCGTACCAACACCAACCAAGATACGCAGTATTTT CASRRTNTNQDTQYF
TRBJ2-7 . few TRBV7-9 TGTGCCAGCAGCTCTTACACCTACGAGCAGTACTTC CASSSYTYEQYF
TRBJ1-1 TRBD1 . TRBV6-5 TGTGCCAGCAGTTACTCGGGACAGGGGAACACTGAAGCTTTCTTT CASSYSGQGNTEAFF
TRBJ2-1 . . TRBV3-1/TRBV3-2 TGTGCCAGCAGCCAAGTCTACAATGAGCAGTTCTTC CASSQVYNEQFF
TRBJ1-6 . . TRBV6-5 TGTGCCAGCAGTTACATCGTAAATTCACCCCTCCACTTT CASSYIVNSPLHF
TRBJ1-2 TRBD1 . TRBV29-1 TGCAGCGTTGAAGAGGAGACAGGGCTTAACTATGGCTACACCTTC CSVEEETGLNYGYTF
TRBJ2-5 TRBD2 . TRBV11-3 TGTGCCAGCAGCTTGGGGACTAGCGGGGTAGAGACCCAGTACTTC CASSLGTSGVETQYF
TRBJ1-2 TRBD1 . TRBV6-5 TGTGCCAGCAGTTCCCCGGGACAGCGTGATGGCTACACCTTC CASSSPGQRDGYTF
TRBJ2-3 TRBD2 . TRBV20-1 TGCAGTGCTAGTACTAGCGGGGGGCCCCGTGGTACGCAGTATTTT CSASTSGGPRGTQYF
TRBJ2-2 TRBD2 . TRBV11-2 TGTGCCAGCAGCCCGAGGACTAGCGGGGGTAACACCGGGGAGCTGTTTTTT CASSPRTSGGNTGELFF
TRBJ2-7 TRBD2 . TRBV19 TGTGCCAGTAGTATCCAGCGGGGGAACTACGAGCAGTACTTC CASSIQRGNYEQYF
TRBJ1-2 . . TRBV5-1 TGCGCCAGCAGCCCAAACCCGGGGCAATGGGGCTACACCTTC CASSPNPGQWGYTF
TRBJ2-7 . . TRBV7-9 TGTGCCAGCAGCTCCTTGAGCTACGAGCAGTACTTC CASSSLSYEQYF
TRBJ1-1 TRBD1 . TRBV6-2/TRBV6-3 TGTGCCAGCAGTTACTCAACAGGGGGTTTGAACACTGAAGCTTTCTTT CASSYSTGGLNTEAFF
TRBJ1-6 . few TRBV28 TGTGCCAGCAGTTTATTTTTAGGGATTACGCATAGCTCCTATAATTCACCCCTCCACTTT CASSLFLGITHSSYNSPLHF
TRBJ2-6 . . TRBV7-2 TGTGCCAGCAGCTTATGGGCCTCTGGGGCCAACGTCCTGACTTTC CASSLWASGANVLTF
TRBJ2-7 TRBD1 . TRBV19 TGTGCCAGTAGTATCTCTACAGGGGCATCCTACGAGCAGTACTTC CASSISTGASYEQYF
TRBJ2-7 . once TRBV7-2 TGTGCCAGCAGCTTTTTGGGCAGCTCCTACGAGCAGTACTTC CASSFLGSSYEQYF
TRBJ2-7 TRBD1 . TRBV18 TGTGCCAGCTCTCGCCGGGACAGGGGGTGGGAGCAGTACTTC CASSRRDRGWEQYF
TRBJ2-5 . . TRBV24-1 TGTGCCACCAGTGATCGCCTCGGGCGGGTGGAGACCCAGTACTTC CATSDRLGRVETQYF
TRBJ2-7 . . TRBV6-5 TGTGCCAGCGGGGTGATCTACGAGCAGTACTTC CASGVIYEQYF
TRBJ2-7 TRBD1 . TRBV5-1 TGCGCCAGCAGCTTGGGACAGGGAAAAGTAGGGGAGCAGTACTTC CASSLGQGKVGEQYF
TRBJ1-6 . . TRBV19 TGTGCCAGTAGTATAGCGACAGATAATTCACCCCTCCACTTT CASSIATDNSPLHF
TRBJ2-1 TRBD1 once TRBV7-2 TGTGCCAGCAGCTTAGTGGGGACAGGGGCCTACAATGAGCAGTTCTTC CASSLVGTGAYNEQFF
TRBJ2-1 . . TRBV9 TGTGCCAGCAGCGTAGGCGGGCCTGGGGGGTACAATGAGCAGTTCTTC CASSVGGPGGYNEQFF